This T cell receptor beta chain comes out of a study of T cells in Graves' hyperthyroidism and ophthalmopathy. Comment on this clonotype: Its specificity is not known.

On the basis of clinical symptoms, serum thyroxine and TRAb, thyroid ultrasound and orbital computed tomography, diagnoses were made. The CDR3 covers 14 residues. Trimming pared 6 bases from V and 1 base from J, leaving 12 bases between. Germline CDR1 is MNHEY and CDR2 is SMNVEV (reference sequence). Study-level findings and limits: Peripheral blood also featured most of the thyroid clonotypes expanded above 0.001.

Amplified TCR beta CDR3 regions derived from RNA transcripts. HTBI primers drove first-round RT-PCR of the TCR CDR3. TCRdb reprocessed the multiplex PCR reads via MiXCR and lists one record per CDR3 protein. The sample yields fewer than 350,000 distinct CDR3 sequences, roughly 18% seen once. The chain combines TRBV27 with TRBJ1-1, with D perhaps matching TRBD1 (5 bases). The TCR was taken from a woman aged 40 to 50 with Graves' ophthalmopathy. Specimen: blood. For the CDR3, the DNA is TGTGCCAGCAGAACGAGGGGTTCGAACACTGAAGCTTTCTTT. Translation gives CASRTRGSNTEAFF.